These 20 T cell receptor beta chains share one sample of origin, sequenced in a study of early T cells in non-severe SARS-CoV-2 infection. TCRdb re-called the 5' RACE reads with MiXCR, one entry per CDR3 protein. This table has fewer than 80,000 distinct CDR3 sequences, around 12% appearing once. Sequenced material: whole blood, taken at baseline. Receptors originate from an adult who was a healthcare worker with PCR-confirmed SARS-CoV-2 infection or an uninfected control (not recorded which). The donor label of this sample is uncertain.

This clonotype was counted many times. This chain uses TRBV14 with TRBJ2-5, with 11 positions matching TRBD2. The J segment lost 4 bases and the V segment lost 3 bases, leaving 7 bases of the junction unmatched. The CDR3 spans 16 residues. Germline assignment: CDR1 SGHDN and CDR2 FVKESK. Written as DNA, the CDR3 is TGTGCCAGCAGCCAGAGACTAGCGGGGAGACGAGAGACCCAGTACTTC. This gives the protein CASSQRLAGRRETQYF.

A few counts support this clonotype. Here the CDR3 reads CASSEANRGPGNTIYF. For the CDR3, the DNA is TGTGCCAGCAGCGAGGCTAACAGGGGACCTGGAAACACCATATATTTT. This chain uses TRBV7-8 with TRBJ1-3; 7 bases align to TRBD1. The germline V gene has CDR1 SGHVS and CDR2 FQNEAQ. The CDR3 covers 16 residues. Trimming cost V 5 bases and J 2 bases; bases outside gene matches: 9.

This clonotype was counted many times. The V gene is TRBV2, the J gene TRBJ2-7, with D perhaps matching TRBD1 (6 bases). With 6 bases removed from V and 3 bases from J, the gap between germline ends came to 9 bases. The CDR3 has 12 amino acids. Germline lookup yields CDR1 SNHLY and CDR2 FYNNEI. The CDR3 nucleotides are TGTGCCAGCAGGACGGACAGCTACGAGCAGTACGTC. Translated, it gives CASRTDSYEQYV.

This clonotype was counted a few times. The rearrangement joins TRBV7-3 to TRBJ2-6, with D unresolved. The CDR3 runs to 16 residues. Germline V gives CDR1 SGHTA, CDR2 FQGTGA. V was trimmed by 5 bases and J by 2 bases, leaving 13 bases between them. The CDR3 protein is CASSRDSLAGANVLTF. The CDR3 DNA sequence: TGTGCCAGCAGCCGAGATTCTTTAGCTGGGGCCAACGTCCTGACTTTC.

In this sample, this clonotype turned up a few times. This chain connects TRBV6-7 to TRBJ2-6; the D is unclear. TRBV6-7 belongs to the ORF category, with a function that is uncertain. The CDR3 sequence is 16 residues long. V was shortened by 5 bases and J by 2 bases, with 13 bases between the two germline ends. Written as DNA, the CDR3 is TGTGCCAGCAGTCCTCCTCGAGTTACTGGGGCCAACGTCCTGACTTTC. Translated: CASSPPRVTGANVLTF.

The gene calls are TRBV2 and TRBJ1-2, with a tentative D call TRBD1 (5 bases). This CDR3 region has 14 residues. The V end was cut by 5 bases, the J end by 2 bases, with 12 bases between. Germline V gives CDR1 SNHLY, CDR2 FYNNEI. CDR3 in amino acids: CASSFRGRNYGYTF. CDR3 coding DNA: TGTGCCAGCAGTTTCCGGGGCCGCAACTATGGCTACACCTTC.

There are a few counts of this clonotype. The V gene is TRBV5-4, the J gene TRBJ1-1; D uncertain. Looked up from germline, CDR1 is SGHNT and CDR2 is YYREEE (reference sequence). The V end lost 4 bases, the J end lost 3 bases, and 13 bases lay between the germline ends. CDR3 length: 14 amino acids. The CDR3 protein is CASSIGRRDTEAFF. The CDR3 DNA reads TGTGCCAGCAGCATAGGACGGAGGGACACTGAAGCTTTCTTT.

The gene calls are TRBV12-3 or TRBV12-4 and TRBJ2-5, with 7 bases that match TRBD1. The length of the CDR3 is 13 residues. Germline trimming cut 6 bases from V and 0 bases from J; bases unmatched to any gene: 1. CDR3 coding DNA: TGTGCCAGCAGGGGACAGTACCAAGAGACCCAGTACTTC. Amino acid sequence: CASRGQYQETQYF.

This clonotype was detected many times. The rearrangement links TRBV12-5 to TRBJ2-6; D gene uncertain. Germline values: CDR1 LGHNT, CDR2 FRNRAP. V was cut by 2 bases and J by 0 bases, with 11 bases left in between. CDR3 size: 17 residues. The CDR3, as DNA: TGTGCTAGTGGTTTGATCCTAACCCGCTCTGGGGCCAACGTCCTGACTTTC. Translated, it gives CASGLILTRSGANVLTF. The complete variable domain, with remaining parts taken from reference TRBV12-5 and TRBJ2-6, reads DARVTQTPRHKVTEMGQEVTMRCQPILGHNTVFWYRQTMMQGLELLAYFRNRAPLDDSGMPKDRFSAEMPDATLATLKIQPSEPRDSAVYFCASGLILTRSGANVLTFGAGSRLTVL.

The chain joins TRBV2 to TRBJ1-3; possibly TRBD1 for D (5 bases). Germline loops: CDR1 SNHLY, CDR2 FYNNEI. The CDR3 is 14 amino acids. V was shortened by 3 bases and J by 2 bases, with 8 bases between the two germline ends. CDR3 DNA: TGTGCCAGCAGTGACAGGACAACTGGAAACACCATATATTTT. Protein sequence: CASSDRTTGNTIYF.

This clonotype was counted only a few times. The chain is built from TRBV27 and TRBJ2-7; tentative D call: TRBD1 (5 bases). Per germline, CDR1 MNHEY and CDR2 SMNVEV (reference sequence). V was shortened by 6 bases and J by 0 bases, with 12 bases between the two germline ends. This CDR3 is built from 14 residues. The CDR3 bases are TGTGCCAGCAGCCTGACAGCAAGCTCCTACGAGCAGTACGTC. It codes for CASSLTASSYEQYV.

This clonotype was seen only a few times. V is TRBV12-3 or TRBV12-4 and J is TRBJ1-2; tentative D call: TRBD1 (6 bases). Deletions cut 8 bases from V and 0 bases from J, with 13 bases between. The CDR3 is made up of 14 amino acids. This CDR3 reads CASRQGRANYGYTF. DNA of the CDR3: TGTGCCAGCCGGCAGGGGAGGGCTAACTATGGCTACACCTTC.

Ten or more counts support this clonotype. The rearrangement joins TRBV29-1 to TRBJ1-2; D is uncertain. The CDR3 length is 14 residues. Germline assignment: CDR1 SQVTM and CDR2 ANQGSEA. V was clipped by 1 base and J by 4 bases, with 13 bases between them. CDR3 in amino acids: CSVEAGTGIYGYTF. The CDR3 coding sequence is TGCAGCGTTGAAGCGGGTACGGGTATCTATGGCTACACCTTC.

This clonotype appeared a few times. This chain joins TRBV5-1 and TRBJ1-2; D is possibly TRBD1 (5 bases). The V and J ends lost 4 bases and 1 base respectively, with 14 bases between them. The CDR3 runs to 15 residues. CDR1 and CDR2 (germline): SGHRS, YFSETQ. CDR3 sequence (DNA): TGCGCCAGCAGCCGGGACCGGGGCCTTAACTATGGCTACACCTTC. Protein: CASSRDRGLNYGYTF.

In this sample, this clonotype turned up a few times. CDR3 nucleotides: TGCGCCAGCAGTGAGGCCAATTCACCCCTCCACTTT. Protein sequence: CASSEANSPLHF. The V call is TRBV10-2, the J call TRBJ1-6; no reliable D call. The CDR3 sequence is 12 residues long. V lost 2 bases and J 7 bases, leaving 3 bases between the germline ends. Germline V gene data show CDR1 as WSHSY and CDR2 as SAAADI.

The chain employs TRBV5-6 and TRBJ2-1; D ambiguous. CDR3 length: 12 amino acids. CDR1 SGHDT and CDR2 YYEEEE come from the germline V gene. With 4 bases removed from V and 6 bases from J, the gap between germline ends came to 8 bases. CDR3 in amino acids: CASSADVNEQFF. In DNA, the CDR3 is TGTGCCAGCAGCGCGGATGTCAATGAGCAGTTCTTC.

This clonotype was detected only a few times. The chain employs TRBV18 and TRBJ2-5, with 10 bases matching TRBD2. V shed 0 bases, J shed 2 bases, and the junction held 6 bases outside the gene matches. This CDR3 comprises 17 residues. Germline V gene lookup returns CDR1 KGHSH and CDR2 LQKENI. The CDR3 spells CASSPPAGGPAQETQYF. The CDR3 bases are TGTGCCAGCTCACCACCAGCGGGGGGGCCTGCACAAGAGACCCAGTACTTC.

This chain joins TRBV11-2 and TRBJ2-3, with 9 bases fitting TRBD1. The CDR3 has 14 residues. Per germline, CDR1 SGHAT and CDR2 FQNNGV. Germline trimming cut 4 bases from V and 6 bases from J; bases unmatched to any gene: 5. The CDR3 DNA reads as TGTGCCAGCAGCTGGGACAGGGCCTCGGATACGCAGTATTTT. Translation gives CASSWDRASDTQYF.

The J gene is TRBJ2-7, the V gene TRBV18; 9 nucleotides line up with TRBD1. This CDR3 is built from 14 residues. Germline-derived CDR1 and CDR2 are KGHSH and LQKENI. With 2 bases clipped from V and 2 bases from J, the junction kept 1 base outside the gene matches. The CDR3 region is CASSPGDRAYEQYV. In nucleotides, the CDR3 is TGTGCCAGCTCACCAGGGGACAGGGCCTACGAGCAGTACGTC.

This clonotype was seen ten or more times. The chain employs TRBV6-5 and TRBJ1-1; the D is unclear. Germline CDR1 reads MNHEY; CDR2 reads SVGAGI. V lost 7 bases, J lost 5 bases, and 20 bases lay in between. The CDR3 spans 15 residues. In nucleotides, the CDR3 is TGTGCCAGCACCCCAATGGGCTACACGGAAACTGAAGCTTTCTTT. It specifies CASTPMGYTETEAFF.